The clone carrying this TCR beta chain was detected ten times or more. Its antigen remains unknown. TCRdb redid the calling of the 5' RACE reads with MiXCR, one entry per CDR3 protein. The profile shows 200,000 to 300,000 distinct CDR3 sequences, roughly 8% of them singletons. The data belong to a study of CD8 T cells in ankylosing spondylitis. Study-level findings and limits: Relatively scarce in peripheral blood, disease-linked clones were CD8+. A motif in TCR beta, a set of 8 or 9 highly homologous variants, appeared characteristic of ankylosing spondylitis blood. Significant enrichment of disease-linked clones was reported in matched ankylosing spondylitis synovial fluid.

Sequencing input: blood, either unsorted or a sorted T cell fraction (not recorded which). The receptor's source is a female donor with ankylosing spondylitis or in good health (not recorded which).

CDR3 DNA sequence: TGTGCCAGCAGTCCTCGGGGACGGAGTTACGAGCAGTACTTC. This codes for CASSPRGRSYEQYF. The chain couples TRBV12-3 or TRBV12-4 to TRBJ2-7; D tentatively fits TRBD1 or TRBD2 (5 bases each). Deletions cut 5 bases from V and 4 bases from J, with 15 bases between. CDR3 size: 14 residues.